This T cell receptor (beta chain) was observed in a study of Graves' ophthalmopathy and Graves' hyperthyroidism. The study, taken as a whole, reports: Most thyroid clonotypes expanded beyond 0.001 frequency were also found in blood.

For this clonotype: Its target is unknown.

Excluded: other autoimmune disease, uncontrolled infection, pregnancy or lactation. Clinical symptoms, serum thyroxine, TRAb, thyroid ultrasound and orbital computed tomography were relied on for diagnosis. Germline V gene lookup returns CDR1 MRHNA and CDR2 SNTAGT. The CDR3 has 13 amino acids. Trimming removed 11 bases from V and 4 bases from J, with 17 bases in between. RNA transcripts provided the template for amplifying TCR beta CDR3 regions. An initial RT-PCR round employing HTBI primers preceded a second-round multiplex PCR. TCRdb re-analysed the multiplex PCR reads in MiXCR, keeping a single row per CDR3 protein. The sample lists about 1.1 million distinct CDR3 sequences, roughly two fifths occurring once.

The chain has TRBV6-4 and TRBJ1-2, with D possibly being TRBD1 (6 bases). The sample was peripheral blood or thyroid tissue (not recorded which). The receptor comes from an adult man with Graves' hyperthyroidism. CDR3 coding DNA: TGTGCCCAAAGACCGGGACACTGCTATGGCTACACCTTC. Translating it yields CAQRPGHCYGYTF.